This record concerns one T cell receptor (beta chain) sequence. The target antigen is unknown. The CDR3 has 12 amino acids. Germline V gives CDR1 SGHVS, CDR2 FNYEAQ. 5' RACE with UMI labels generated the TRB cDNA libraries. Reprocessing the 5' RACE reads, TCRdb reports a single entry for every CDR3 protein and omits DNA. Found here are around 40,000 distinct CDR3 sequences; the top ten clones hold about 15%. This record belongs to a study of CXCR3-negative and CXCR3-positive naive CD8 T cells. Overall study findings and caveats: CD5 surface expression was similar among naive subsets, and TCR strength was estimated by inference from TRB CDR3 properties. CXCR3-negative and CXCR3-positive naive cells shared comparable TRBV-TRBJ usage, but memory cells did not.

The specimen sequenced was memory CD8+ T cells from blood. V and J are TRBV7-6 and TRBJ2-7. This receptor was taken from a human donor in good health. Some clones in this sample may be carry-over from other donors' samples. The CDR3 reads CASSLDNYEQYF.